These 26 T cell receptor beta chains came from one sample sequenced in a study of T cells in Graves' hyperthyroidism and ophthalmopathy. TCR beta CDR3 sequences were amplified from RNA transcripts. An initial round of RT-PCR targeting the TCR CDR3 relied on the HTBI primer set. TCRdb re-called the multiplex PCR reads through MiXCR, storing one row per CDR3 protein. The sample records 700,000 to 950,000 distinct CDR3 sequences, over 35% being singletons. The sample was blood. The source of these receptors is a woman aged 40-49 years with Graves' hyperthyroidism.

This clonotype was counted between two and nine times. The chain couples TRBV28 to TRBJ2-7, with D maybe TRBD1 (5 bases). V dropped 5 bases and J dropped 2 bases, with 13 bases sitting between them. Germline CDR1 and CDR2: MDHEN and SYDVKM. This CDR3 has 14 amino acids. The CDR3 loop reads CASSLQVLTYEQYF. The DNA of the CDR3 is TGTGCCAGCAGTCTACAGGTCCTTACCTACGAGCAGTACTTC.

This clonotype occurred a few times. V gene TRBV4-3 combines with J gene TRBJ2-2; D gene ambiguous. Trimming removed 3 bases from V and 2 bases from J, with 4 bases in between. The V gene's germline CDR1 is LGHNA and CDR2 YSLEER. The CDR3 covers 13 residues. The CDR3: CASSHINTGELFF. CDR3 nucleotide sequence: TGCGCCAGCAGCCATATAAACACCGGGGAGCTGTTTTTT.

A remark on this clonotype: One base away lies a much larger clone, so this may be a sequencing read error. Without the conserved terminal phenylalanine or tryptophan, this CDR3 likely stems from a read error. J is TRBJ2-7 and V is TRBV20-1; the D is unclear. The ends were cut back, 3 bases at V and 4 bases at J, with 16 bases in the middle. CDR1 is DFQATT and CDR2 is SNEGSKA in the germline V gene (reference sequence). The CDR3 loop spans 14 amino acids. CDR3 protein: CSASYAGLQYEQYL. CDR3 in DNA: TGCAGTGCTAGTTACGCAGGCCTCCAATACGAGCAGTACCTC.

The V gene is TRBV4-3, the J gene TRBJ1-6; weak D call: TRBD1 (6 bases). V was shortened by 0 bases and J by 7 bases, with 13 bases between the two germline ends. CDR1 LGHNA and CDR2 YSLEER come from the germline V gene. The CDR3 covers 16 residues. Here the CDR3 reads CASSQELAGANSPLHF. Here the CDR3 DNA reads TGCGCCAGCAGCCAAGAATTAGCGGGGGCGAATTCACCCCTCCACTTT.

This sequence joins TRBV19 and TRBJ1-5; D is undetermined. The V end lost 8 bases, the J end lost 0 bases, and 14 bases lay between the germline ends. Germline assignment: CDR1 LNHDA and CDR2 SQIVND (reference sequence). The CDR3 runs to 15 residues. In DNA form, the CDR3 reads TGTGCCAGTCTCGACAACAGCTATAGCAATCAGCCCCAGCATTTT. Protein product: CASLDNSYSNQPQHF.

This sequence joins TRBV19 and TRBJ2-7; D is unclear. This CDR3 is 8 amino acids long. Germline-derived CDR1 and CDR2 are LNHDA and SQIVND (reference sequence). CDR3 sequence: CASSISFV. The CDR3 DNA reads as TGTGCCAGTAGTATCAGTTTCGTG.

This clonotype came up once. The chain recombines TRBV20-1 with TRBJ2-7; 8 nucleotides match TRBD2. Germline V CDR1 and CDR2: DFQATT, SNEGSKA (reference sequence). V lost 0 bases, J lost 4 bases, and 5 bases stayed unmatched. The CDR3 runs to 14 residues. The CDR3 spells CSARDLTSAYEQYF. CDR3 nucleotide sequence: TGCAGTGCTAGAGATCTGACTAGCGCGTACGAGCAGTACTTC.

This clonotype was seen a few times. CDR3 sequence: CASSYAAPGTEAFF. In nucleotides, the CDR3 is TGTGCCAGCAGTTACGCCGCCCCGGGGACTGAAGCTTTCTTT. V gene TRBV6-1 combines with J gene TRBJ1-1; no clear D gene. V gave up 5 bases and J gave up 5 bases, with 15 bases separating them. This CDR3 is built from 14 residues. Germline V lookup: CDR1 MNHNS, CDR2 SASEGT.

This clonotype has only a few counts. The CDR3 bases are TGTGCCAGCAGTTACTTGACAGGGGGCTTCATTCAGCCCCAGCATTTT. Its protein is CASSYLTGGFIQPQHF. This rearrangement joins TRBV28 to TRBJ1-5, with 10 bases lining up with TRBD1. This CDR3 comprises 16 residues. Per germline, CDR1 MDHEN and CDR2 SYDVKM. V trimming: 4 bases; J trimming: 6 bases; junction bases outside the gene matches: 9. Drawing the rest from reference TRBV28 and TRBJ1-5, the complete variable domain is DVKVTQSSRYLVKRTGEKVFLECVQDMDHENMFWYRQDPGLGLRLIYFSYDVKMKEKGDIPEGYSVSREKKERFSLILESASTNQTSMYLCASSYLTGGFIQPQHFGDGTRLSIL.

The DNA for the CDR3 is TGTGCCAGCAGTTCCACACAGGGGTCCTTTAATAGCAATCAGCCCCAGCATTTT. Protein: CASSSTQGSFNSNQPQHF. The gene calls are TRBV7-4 and TRBJ1-5, with 7 bases that match TRBD1. The CDR3 is made up of 18 amino acids. Germline CDR1 and CDR2: SGHVT and SQSDAQ. J gave up 0 bases and V 6 bases, and 14 bases lay outside the gene matches.

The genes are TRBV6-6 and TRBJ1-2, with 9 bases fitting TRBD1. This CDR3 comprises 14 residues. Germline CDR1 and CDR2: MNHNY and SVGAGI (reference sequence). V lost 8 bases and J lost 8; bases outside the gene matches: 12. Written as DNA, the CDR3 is TGTGCCAGCGGACAGGGGCAGGGATCAGGAGGCTACACCTTC. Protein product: CASGQGQGSGGYTF.

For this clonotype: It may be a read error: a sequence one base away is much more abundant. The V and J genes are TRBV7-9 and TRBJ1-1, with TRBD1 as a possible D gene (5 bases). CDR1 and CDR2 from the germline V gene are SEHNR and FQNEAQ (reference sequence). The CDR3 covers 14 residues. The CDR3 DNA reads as TGTGCCAGCAGCTTAGGGGCTGTCGGGACTGGAGCTTTCTTT. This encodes CASSLGAVGTGAFF.

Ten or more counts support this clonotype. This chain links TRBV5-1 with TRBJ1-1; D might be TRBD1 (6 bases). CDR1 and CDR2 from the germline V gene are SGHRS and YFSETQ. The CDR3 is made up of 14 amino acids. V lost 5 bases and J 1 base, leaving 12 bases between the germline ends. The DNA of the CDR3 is TGCGCCAGCAGTCCGGGACAACAGAACACTGAAGCTTTCTTT. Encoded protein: CASSPGQQNTEAFF.

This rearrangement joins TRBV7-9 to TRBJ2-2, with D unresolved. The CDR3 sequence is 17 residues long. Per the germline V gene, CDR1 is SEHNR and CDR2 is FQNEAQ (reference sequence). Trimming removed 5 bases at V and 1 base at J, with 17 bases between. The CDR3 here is CASSPPGFDQNTGELFF. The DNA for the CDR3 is TGTGCCAGCAGCCCCCCCGGGTTCGACCAGAACACCGGGGAGCTGTTTTTT.

CDR3 coding DNA: TGTGCCAGCAGTGGAACAAGCTATGGCTACACCTTC. Protein: CASSGTSYGYTF. This sequence joins TRBV25-1 and TRBJ1-2, with D unresolved. V dropped 4 bases and J dropped 4 bases, with 7 bases sitting between them. CDR3 length equals 12 residues. Germline V gene data show CDR1 as MGHDK and CDR2 as SYGVNS.

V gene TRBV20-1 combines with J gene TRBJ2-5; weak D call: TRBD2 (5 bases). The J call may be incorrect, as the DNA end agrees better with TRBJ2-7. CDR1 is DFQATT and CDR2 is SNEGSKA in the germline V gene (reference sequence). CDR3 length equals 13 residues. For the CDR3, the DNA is TGCAGTGCTAGGTCGGGCGGGTCCGGCGAGCAGTACTTC. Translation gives CSARSGGSGEQYF.

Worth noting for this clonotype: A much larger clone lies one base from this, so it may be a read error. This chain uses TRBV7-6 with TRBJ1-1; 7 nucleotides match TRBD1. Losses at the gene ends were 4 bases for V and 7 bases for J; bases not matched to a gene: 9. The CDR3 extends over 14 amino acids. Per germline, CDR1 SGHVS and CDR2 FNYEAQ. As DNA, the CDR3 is TGTGCCAGCAGCTCCACAGGGGCTGGAGGTGAAGCTTTCTTT. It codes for CASSSTGAGGEAFF.

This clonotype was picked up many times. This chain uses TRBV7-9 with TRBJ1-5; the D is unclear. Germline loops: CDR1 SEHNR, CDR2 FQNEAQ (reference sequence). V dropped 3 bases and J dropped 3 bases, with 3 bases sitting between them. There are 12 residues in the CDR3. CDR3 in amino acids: CASSLNNQPQHF. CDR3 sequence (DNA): TGTGCCAGCAGCTTGAACAATCAGCCCCAGCATTTT.

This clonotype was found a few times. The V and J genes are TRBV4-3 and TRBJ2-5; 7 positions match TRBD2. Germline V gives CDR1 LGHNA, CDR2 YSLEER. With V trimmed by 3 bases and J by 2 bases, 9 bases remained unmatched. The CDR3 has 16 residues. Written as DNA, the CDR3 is TGCGCCAGCAGCCAGGGACCTCGACTAGCACAAGAGACCCAGTACTTC. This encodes CASSQGPRLAQETQYF.

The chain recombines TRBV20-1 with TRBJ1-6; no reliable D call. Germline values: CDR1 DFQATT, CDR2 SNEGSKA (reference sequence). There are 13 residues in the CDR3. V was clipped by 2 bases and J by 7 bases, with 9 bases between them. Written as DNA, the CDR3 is TGCAGTGCTAGACAGGACTACAATTCACCCCTCCACTTT. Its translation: CSARQDYNSPLHF.

In DNA, the CDR3 is TGTGCCAGCAGGCTCCGGGACGCGGGTGGCTACACCTTC. Translation gives CASRLRDAGGYTF. The genes are TRBV2 and TRBJ1-2, with a weak D call TRBD1 (5 bases). The germline gives CDR1 SNHLY, CDR2 FYNNEI. The CDR3 spans 13 residues. The germline V and J ends were trimmed by 6 bases and 7 bases, with 15 bases remaining between them. The entire variable domain, with the rest obtained from reference TRBV2 and TRBJ1-2, is as follows: EPEVTQTPSHQVTQMGQEVILRCVPISNHLYFYWYRQILGQKVEFLVSFYNNEISEKSEIFDDQFSVERPDGSNFTLKIRSTKLEDSAMYFCASRLRDAGGYTFGSGTRLTVV.

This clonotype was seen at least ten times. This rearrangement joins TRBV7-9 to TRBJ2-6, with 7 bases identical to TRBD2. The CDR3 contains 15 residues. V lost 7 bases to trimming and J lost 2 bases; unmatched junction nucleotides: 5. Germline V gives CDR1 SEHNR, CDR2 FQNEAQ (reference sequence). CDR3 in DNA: TGTGCCAGCACCGGGAGGTACACTGGGGCCAACGTCCTGACTTTC. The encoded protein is CASTGRYTGANVLTF.

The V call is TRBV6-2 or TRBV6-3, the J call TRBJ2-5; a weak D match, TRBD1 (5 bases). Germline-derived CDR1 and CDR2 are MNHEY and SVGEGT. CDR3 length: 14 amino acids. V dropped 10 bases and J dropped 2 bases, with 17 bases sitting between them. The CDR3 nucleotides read TGTGCCACCACCTCCCAGGGAATACAAGAGACCCAGTACTTC. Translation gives CATTSQGIQETQYF.

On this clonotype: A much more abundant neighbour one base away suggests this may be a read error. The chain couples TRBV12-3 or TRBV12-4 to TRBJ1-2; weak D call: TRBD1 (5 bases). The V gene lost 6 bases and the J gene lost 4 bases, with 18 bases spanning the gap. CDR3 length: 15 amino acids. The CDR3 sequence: CASRPTGSGGYGYTF. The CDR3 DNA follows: TGTGCCAGCAGGCCAACAGGATCTGGAGGCTATGGCTACACCTTC.

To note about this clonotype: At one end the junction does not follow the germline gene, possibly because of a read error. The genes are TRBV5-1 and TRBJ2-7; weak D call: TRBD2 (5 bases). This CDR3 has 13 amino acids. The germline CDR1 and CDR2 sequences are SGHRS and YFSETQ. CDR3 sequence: CASGRVPDYEQYF. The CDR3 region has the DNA TGTGCCAGCGGAAGGGTGCCTGACTACGAGCAGTACTTC.

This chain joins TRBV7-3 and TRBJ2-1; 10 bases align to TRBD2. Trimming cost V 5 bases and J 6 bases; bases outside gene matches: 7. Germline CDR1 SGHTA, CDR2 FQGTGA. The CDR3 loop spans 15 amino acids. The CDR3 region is CASSASGGAGNEQFF. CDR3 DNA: TGTGCCAGCAGCGCCAGCGGGGGGGCCGGCAATGAGCAGTTCTTC.